This TCR beta chain was identified in a study of T cells in Graves' hyperthyroidism and ophthalmopathy. Findings and caveats of the study: Within blood appeared most thyroid clonotypes that had expanded above 0.001.

Amplification of TCR beta CDR3 regions used RNA as the template. TCR CDR3 regions were first amplified by RT-PCR with HTBI primers. Using its own MiXCR run on the multiplex PCR reads, TCRdb lists one record per CDR3 protein. This sample carries hundreds of thousands of distinct CDR3 sequences, 38% of them seen once, and the ten largest clones take approximately 8.7%. This clonotype was counted ten times or more. Its antigen is unidentified. The sequenced sample consisted of blood. This clonotype was obtained from a man between 18 and 35 years old with Graves' hyperthyroidism.

CDR3: CSAVRTHTEAFF. CDR3 nucleotide sequence: TGCAGTGCTGTTCGGACCCACACTGAAGCTTTCTTT. The chain is built from TRBV20-1 and TRBJ1-1; D unclear. The germline gives CDR1 DFQATT, CDR2 SNEGSKA (reference sequence). The CDR3 has 12 amino acids. V was trimmed by 5 bases and J by 3 bases, leaving 10 bases between them.